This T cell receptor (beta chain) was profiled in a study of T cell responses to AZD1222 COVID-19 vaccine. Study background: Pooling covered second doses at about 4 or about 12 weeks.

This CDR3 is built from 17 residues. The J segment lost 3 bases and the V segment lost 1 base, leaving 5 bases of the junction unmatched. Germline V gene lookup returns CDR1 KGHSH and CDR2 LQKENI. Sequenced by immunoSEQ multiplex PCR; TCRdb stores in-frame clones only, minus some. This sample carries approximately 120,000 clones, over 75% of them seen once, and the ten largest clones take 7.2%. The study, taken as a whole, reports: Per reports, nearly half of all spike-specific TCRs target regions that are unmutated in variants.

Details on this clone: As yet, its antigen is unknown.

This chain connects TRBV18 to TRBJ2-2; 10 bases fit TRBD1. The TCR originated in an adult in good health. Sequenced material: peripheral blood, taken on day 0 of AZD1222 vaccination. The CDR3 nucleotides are TGTGCCAGCTCACCACGGACAGGGGGTTCTGACACCGGGGAGCTGTTTTTT. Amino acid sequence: CASSPRTGGSDTGELFF.